What follows are 22 T cell receptor beta chains derived from one specimen sequenced in a study of T cells in Graves' hyperthyroidism and ophthalmopathy. Amplification of TCR beta CDR3 regions used RNA as the template. An initial round of RT-PCR targeting the TCR CDR3 relied on the HTBI primer set. TCRdb re-derived calls from the multiplex PCR reads in MiXCR, one entry per CDR3 protein. This repertoire shows approximately 400,000 distinct CDR3 sequences, around a quarter found once; its top ten account for roughly 70%. Input material: blood. All receptors come from a man between 50 and 59 years old with Graves' hyperthyroidism.

The J gene is TRBJ2-7, the V gene TRBV20-1; TRBD1 might be the D (5 bases). The CDR3 extends over 14 amino acids. V was trimmed by 6 bases and J by 3 bases, leaving 18 bases between them. CDR1 and CDR2 (germline): DFQATT, SNEGSKA (reference sequence). CDR3 in amino acids: CSASPTATLYEQYF. CDR3 sequence (DNA): TGCAGTGCCTCCCCGACAGCTACCCTCTACGAGCAGTACTTC.

The sample holds many counts of this clonotype. CDR3 residues: CASSPKGLPGEQYF. The CDR3 DNA follows: TGTGCCAGCAGTCCTAAGGGCCTTCCCGGGGAGCAGTACTTC. The V and J genes are TRBV28 and TRBJ2-7, with D unclear. This CDR3 is 14 amino acids long. Trimming left V 5 bases short and J 7 bases short, with 18 bases between. Germline assignment: CDR1 MDHEN and CDR2 SYDVKM.

Written as DNA, the CDR3 is TGCAGCGCAATTACGAGTAGCGGGAACACTGAAGCTTTCTTT. Translation gives CSAITSSGNTEAFF. The chain has TRBV29-1 and TRBJ1-1; D uncertain. The V gene lost 7 bases and the J gene lost 1 base, with 16 bases spanning the gap. The CDR3 contains 14 residues. CDR1 SQVTM and CDR2 ANQGSEA come from the germline V gene.

This clonotype was seen ten or more times. This chain joins TRBV29-1 and TRBJ2-7; D is unresolved. Trimming stripped 0 bases from V and 3 bases from J, with 9 bases between. Germline CDR1 is SQVTM and CDR2 is ANQGSEA. The CDR3 has 13 amino acids. The CDR3 nucleotides are TGCAGCGTTGAAGATTCCGGGCTCTACGAGCAGTACTTC. Protein: CSVEDSGLYEQYF.

This chain links TRBV28 with TRBJ2-7; 8 bases agree with TRBD1. This CDR3 is 13 amino acids long. J was trimmed by 6 bases and V by 3 bases; bases with no gene match: 4. Per the germline V gene, CDR1 is MDHEN and CDR2 is SYDVKM. CDR3 protein: CASSLGQEPEQYF. CDR3 bases: TGTGCCAGCAGTTTGGGACAGGAACCCGAGCAGTACTTC.

This clonotype was seen a few times. The rearrangement joins TRBV5-1 to TRBJ2-3; no clear D gene. Germline assignment: CDR1 SGHRS and CDR2 YFSETQ. V was clipped by 4 bases and J by 4 bases, with 7 bases between them. This CDR3 comprises 12 residues. The CDR3, as DNA: TGCGCCAGCAGCGGAGATGCAGATACGCAGTATTTT. It specifies CASSGDADTQYF. The variable domain in full, completed from reference TRBV5-1 and TRBJ2-3, reads KAGVTQTPRYLIKTRGQQVTLSCSPISGHRSVSWYQQTPGQGLQFLFEYFSETQRNKGNFPGRFSGRQFSNSRSEMNVSTLELGDSALYLCASSGDADTQYFGPGTRLTVL.

This chain links TRBV18 with TRBJ2-7; no firm D call. The CDR3 sequence is 14 residues long. The V end was cut by 1 base, the J end by 2 bases, with 9 bases between. Germline V lookup: CDR1 KGHSH, CDR2 LQKENI. The CDR3 loop reads CASSPLGSAYEQYF. CDR3 in DNA: TGTGCCAGCTCACCACTTGGTTCAGCCTACGAGCAGTACTTC.

The rearrangement joins TRBV7-2 to TRBJ1-1; D remains ambiguous. The germline CDR1 and CDR2 sequences are SGHTA and FQGNSA. This CDR3 region has 13 residues. V was pared by 1 base and J by 5 bases, with 8 bases between. The CDR3, as DNA: TGTGCCAGCAGCTTAGGGAGGGTTACTGAAGCTTTCTTT. Residues: CASSLGRVTEAFF.

This clonotype was detected only a few times. The chain couples TRBV29-1 to TRBJ2-3, with D perhaps TRBD2 (6 bases). This CDR3 contains 13 residues. In germline, CDR1 is SQVTM, CDR2 ANQGSEA. V lost 2 bases and J lost 8, with 14 bases in between. The CDR3 is CSVEWPDGGTQYF. CDR3 bases: TGCAGCGTTGAATGGCCAGACGGGGGTACGCAGTATTTT.

The chain joins TRBV20-1 to TRBJ2-3; tentative D call: TRBD2 (5 bases). Trimming stripped 4 bases from V and 2 bases from J, with 16 bases between. Germline values: CDR1 DFQATT, CDR2 SNEGSKA (reference sequence). The CDR3 length is 15 residues. The CDR3 here is CSATVGAEYTDTQYF. The CDR3 nucleotides read TGCAGTGCTACGGTCGGAGCGGAGTACACAGATACGCAGTATTTT.

This clonotype came up many times. The chain joins TRBV6-2 or TRBV6-3 to TRBJ2-1; D is uncertain. Looked up from germline, CDR1 is MNHEY and CDR2 is SVGEGT. V lost 7 bases and J 8 bases, leaving 9 bases between the germline ends. The CDR3 has 11 amino acids. CDR3 DNA sequence: TGTGCCAGCACCGATGGCGATGAGCAGTTCTTC. This gives the protein CASTDGDEQFF.

This chain joins TRBV12-3 or TRBV12-4 and TRBJ1-5; D is unclear. The ends were cut back, 5 bases at V and 4 bases at J, with 15 bases in the middle. CDR3 size: 15 residues. The CDR3 loop reads CASSLAGGINQPQHF. The CDR3 DNA sequence: TGTGCCAGCAGTCTGGCGGGAGGGATAAATCAGCCCCAGCATTTT.

The V and J genes are TRBV6-5 and TRBJ1-1; no clear D. V was cut by 0 bases and J by 6 bases, with 11 bases left in between. The CDR3 loop spans 14 amino acids. The V gene's germline CDR1 is MNHEY and CDR2 SVGAGI. CDR3 sequence reads: CASSYSMGYAEAFF. CDR3 nucleotide sequence: TGTGCCAGCAGTTACTCCATGGGGTACGCTGAAGCTTTCTTT.

This clonotype was counted at least ten times. V gene TRBV2 combines with J gene TRBJ2-7, with TRBD1 identical over 9 bases. The length of the CDR3 is 16 residues. Losses at the gene ends were 0 bases for V and 5 bases for J; bases not matched to a gene: 8. The germline V gene encodes CDR1 SNHLY and CDR2 FYNNEI. For the CDR3, the DNA is TGTGCCAGCAGTGAAGCATTGGGGACAGGGTTGGACGAGCAGTACTTC. This gives the protein CASSEALGTGLDEQYF.

This chain links TRBV2 with TRBJ2-2, with D perhaps TRBD1 (6 bases). The V and J ends lost 8 bases and 1 base respectively, with 11 bases between them. The CDR3 is made up of 14 amino acids. CDR1 is SNHLY and CDR2 is FYNNEI in the germline V gene. The DNA for the CDR3 is TGTGCCAGCGTGGGGGCCGGGAACACCGGGGAGCTGTTTTTT. Its protein is CASVGAGNTGELFF. Looking up the rest from reference TRBV2 and TRBJ2-2 gives the full variable domain: EPEVTQTPSHQVTQMGQEVILRCVPISNHLYFYWYRQILGQKVEFLVSFYNNEISEKSEIFDDQFSVERPDGSNFTLKIRSTKLEDSAMYFCASVGAGNTGELFFGEGSRLTVL.

This clonotype was recorded at least ten times. The J gene is TRBJ2-7, the V gene TRBV18, with 7 bases matching TRBD1. V lost 2 bases and J lost 2; bases outside the gene matches: 3. Germline values: CDR1 KGHSH, CDR2 LQKENI. The CDR3 is 14 residues long. CDR3 coding DNA: TGTGCCAGCTCACCAGCGACAGGGACCTACGAGCAGTACTTC. Translated: CASSPATGTYEQYF.

At least ten counts were recorded for this clonotype. The V and J genes are TRBV30 and TRBJ1-2; 9 positions match TRBD1. The germline gives CDR1 GTSNPN, CDR2 SVGIG (reference sequence). There are 17 residues in the CDR3. Germline trimming cut 8 bases from V and 0 bases from J; bases unmatched to any gene: 16. The CDR3 coding sequence is TGTGCCCGCGAAAATGACAGGGGGAAGTCCGCTAACTATGGCTACACCTTC. As protein: CARENDRGKSANYGYTF.

The chain uses TRBV14 and TRBJ2-2; D gene ambiguous. Germline CDR1 and CDR2: SGHDN and FVKESK. CDR3 length: 14 residues. Trimming stripped 2 bases from V and 0 bases from J, with 4 bases between. This chain's CDR3 is CASSQLTNTGELFF. The CDR3 DNA is TGTGCCAGCAGCCAACTGACGAACACCGGGGAGCTGTTTTTT. Full variable domain (outside the CDR3, taken from reference TRBV14 and TRBJ2-2): EAGVTQFPSHSVIEKGQTVTLRCDPISGHDNLYWYRRVMGKEIKFLLHFVKESKQDESGMPNNRFLAERTGGTYSTLKVQPAELEDSGVYFCASSQLTNTGELFFGEGSRLTVL.

This clonotype was seen only a few times. The chain's CDR3 is CAWSVGAGLADEQFF. CDR3 nucleotide sequence: TGTGCCTGGAGTGTAGGAGCAGGGTTAGCGGATGAGCAGTTCTTC. The genes are TRBV30 and TRBJ2-1; a weak D match, TRBD2 (6 bases). Trimming left V 0 bases short and J 8 bases short, with 17 bases between. Germline loops: CDR1 GTSNPN, CDR2 SVGIG (reference sequence). CDR3 length: 15 amino acids.

This clonotype was observed a few times. This rearrangement joins TRBV5-1 to TRBJ1-4, with D hard to call. The CDR3 consists of 16 residues. Germline V gene lookup returns CDR1 SGHRS and CDR2 YFSETQ. V was pared by 4 bases and J by 0 bases, with 13 bases between. DNA of the CDR3: TGCGCCAGCAGCCCTGCCGGACGGGCAACTAATGAAAAACTGTTTTTT. Translating gives CASSPAGRATNEKLFF. Drawing the rest from reference TRBV5-1 and TRBJ1-4, the complete variable domain is KAGVTQTPRYLIKTRGQQVTLSCSPISGHRSVSWYQQTPGQGLQFLFEYFSETQRNKGNFPGRFSGRQFSNSRSEMNVSTLELGDSALYLCASSPAGRATNEKLFFGSGTQLSVL.

This clonotype was counted ten times or more. V usage is TRBV28 and J usage is TRBJ2-7; 11 bases fit TRBD2. With 6 bases clipped from V and 6 bases from J, the junction kept 10 bases outside the gene matches. The CDR3 has 15 residues. Germline CDR1 is MDHEN and CDR2 is SYDVKM. The CDR3 reads CASRPTSGRSVEQYF. The DNA of the CDR3 is TGTGCCAGCAGACCTACTAGCGGGAGATCGGTCGAGCAGTACTTC.

In its sample, this clonotype was seen many times. V is TRBV28 and J is TRBJ2-5, with 8 bases that match TRBD2. V trimming: 5 bases; J trimming: 9 bases; junction bases outside the gene matches: 8. The germline CDR1 and CDR2 sequences are MDHEN and SYDVKM. The CDR3 has 13 amino acids. The CDR3: CASSDGTRSPQYF. CDR3 DNA sequence: TGTGCCAGCAGTGACGGGACTAGGTCCCCCCAGTACTTC.